This record looks at one TCR beta chain sequence and its context. Running of the v3.0 immunoSEQ assay took place at survey level. Libraries were prepared by immunoSEQ multiplex PCR; TCRdb keeps only in-frame clonotypes and omits some of them. Of tens of thousands of clones detected, 90% to 95% appear once; the ten largest clones hold 2.7%. The length of the CDR3 is 13 residues. V lost 3 bases, J lost 5 bases, and 11 bases lay in between. Per germline, CDR1 KGHSH and CDR2 LQKENI. This specimen comes from a study of long-term antiretroviral therapy in people with HIV. This clonotype originated in a middle-aged man with HIV. Source: unsorted PBMCs, taken approximately 7.4 years after starting antiretroviral therapy. The rearrangement joins TRBV18 to TRBJ2-7, with D possibly TRBD2 on 6 matching bases. The CDR3 DNA reads TGTGCCAGCTCACCGGGGGGAGACAACGAGCAGTACTTC. Amino acids: CASSPGGDNEQYF.